Shown below are 9 T cell receptor beta chains from a single sample sequenced in a study of response to subunit inactivated influenza vaccine. TCRdb re-called the RT-PCR reads through MiXCR, storing one row per CDR3 protein. The sample has approximately 310,000 distinct CDR3 sequences, roughly 22% seen once; the top ten hold 9.5% to 13%. The material was PBMCs from blood, obtained 21 months after vaccination. These TCRs come from a man between 50 and 69 years old who received an inactivated influenza vaccine.

This clonotype was detected many times. The V and J genes are TRBV28 and TRBJ1-3; 8 nucleotides align to TRBD1. The germline V gene encodes CDR1 MDHEN and CDR2 SYDVKM. This CDR3 spans 18 amino acids. With 1 base clipped from V and 1 base from J, the junction kept 9 bases outside the gene matches. The CDR3 reads CASSLSGTGAVSGNTIYF. The DNA of the CDR3 is TGTGCCAGCAGTTTATCGGGGACAGGAGCGGTTTCTGGAAACACCATATATTTT.

This clonotype was picked up a small number of times. The chain combines TRBV5-1 with TRBJ1-1; D is unclear. The CDR3 sequence is 16 residues long. Germline loops: CDR1 SGHRS, CDR2 YFSETQ. Trimming pared 4 bases from V and 4 bases from J, leaving 20 bases between. The CDR3 DNA follows: TGCGCCAGCAGCCTCTCCCGGACCGAATTGGGCACTGAAGCTTTCTTT. Encoded protein: CASSLSRTELGTEAFF.

This clonotype has more than one count but fewer than ten. V and J are TRBV12-3 or TRBV12-4 and TRBJ1-3; perhaps TRBD1 as D (5 bases). The CDR3 contains 15 residues. Trimming left V 5 bases short and J 4 bases short, with 15 bases between. The CDR3 loop is CASSRRVGGGNTIYF. In DNA form, the CDR3 reads TGTGCCAGCAGTCGAAGAGTGGGGGGAGGAAACACCATATATTTT.

J is TRBJ2-2 and V is TRBV3-1; D unresolved. V lost 1 base, J lost 5 bases, and 8 bases lay in between. The germline gives CDR1 LGHDT, CDR2 YNNKEL (reference sequence). CDR3 size: 14 residues. The CDR3 region is CASSQVKRTGELFF. CDR3 nucleotides: TGTGCCAGCAGCCAAGTAAAAAGGACCGGGGAGCTGTTTTTT.

This chain uses TRBV6-2 or TRBV6-3 with TRBJ2-3; 10 bases fit TRBD2. CDR1 is MNHEY and CDR2 is SVGEGT in the germline V gene. V lost 2 bases, J lost 6 bases, and 8 bases stayed unmatched. CDR3 length equals 16 residues. The CDR3 is CASSYNEREGPDTQYF. The CDR3 DNA follows: TGTGCCAGCAGTTACAACGAGCGGGAGGGCCCGGATACGCAGTATTTT.

The V and J genes are TRBV10-3 and TRBJ1-3; the match to TRBD1 covers 8 bases. V was pared by 0 bases and J by 3 bases, with 7 bases of the junction left unmatched. CDR3 length: 17 amino acids. CDR1 ENHRY and CDR2 SYGVKD come from the germline V gene. The CDR3 nucleotides are TGTGCCATCAGTGAGTCTCGCCTGGACAGGGTTGGAAACACCATATATTTT. Protein sequence: CAISESRLDRVGNTIYF.

The rearrangement links TRBV6-5 to TRBJ2-5; the D gene is possibly TRBD2 (6 bases). V lost 3 bases and J lost 6, with 17 bases in between. CDR1 MNHEY and CDR2 SVGAGI come from the germline V gene. This CDR3 spans 15 amino acids. CDR3 sequence reads: CASSYAAGLRQTQYF. The CDR3 nucleotides are TGTGCCAGCAGTTATGCGGCGGGGTTACGGCAGACCCAGTACTTC.

There are a few counts of this clonotype. V usage is TRBV28 and J usage is TRBJ2-7; TRBD1 agrees at 7 bases. Germline lookup yields CDR1 MDHEN and CDR2 SYDVKM. V lost 9 bases, J lost 2 bases, and 10 bases stayed unmatched. The CDR3 covers 14 residues. CDR3 nucleotide sequence: TGTGCCAGTAAAATTACCGGGACAGCCTACGAGCAGTACTTC. Amino acids: CASKITGTAYEQYF. Based on the CDR3 plus reference TRBV28 and TRBJ2-7, the full variable domain is DVKVTQSSRYLVKRTGEKVFLECVQDMDHENMFWYRQDPGLGLRLIYFSYDVKMKEKGDIPEGYSVSREKKERFSLILESASTNQTSMYLCASKITGTAYEQYFGPGTRLTVT.

The chain employs TRBV6-2 or TRBV6-3 and TRBJ2-1; a weak D match, TRBD2 (6 bases). CDR1 and CDR2 from the germline V gene are MNHEY and SVGEGT. This CDR3 contains 12 residues. V lost 7 bases and J 5 bases, leaving 9 bases between the germline ends. The CDR3, as DNA: TGTGCCAGCACAAGGAGGGACAATGAGCAGTTCTTC. This translates into CASTRRDNEQFF.